The 25 T cell receptor beta chains below all came from one sample that was sequenced in a study of read filtering for tumor transcriptome and immune sequencing. This library used 300 to 450 ng RNA and molecular barcoded adaptors spanning alpha/delta and beta/gamma chains. TCRdb re-called the reads through MiXCR, storing one row per CDR3 protein. In the table there are some 15,000 distinct CDR3 sequences, approximately 20% of which are singletons. The sample consisted of a population of CD138-negative cells sorted from bone marrow. The receptors were sampled from a donor older than 35 with multiple myeloma.

The chain employs TRBV29-1 and TRBJ2-1; D perhaps matches TRBD1 (6 bases). The germline CDR1 and CDR2 sequences are SQVTM and ANQGSEA. This CDR3 contains 14 residues. V was trimmed by 4 bases and J by 13 bases, leaving 23 bases between them. This CDR3 is CSVGPGVRGGIQFF. In DNA form, the CDR3 reads TGCAGCGTTGGCCCAGGGGTACGGGGCGGCATTCAGTTCTTC.

This clonotype appeared many times. The gene calls are TRBV5-6 and TRBJ2-3; D remains ambiguous. Trimming removed 2 bases at V and 6 bases at J, with 19 bases between. The CDR3 spans 16 residues. Germline values: CDR1 SGHDT, CDR2 YYEEEE. This CDR3 is CASSFPSGTGSDTQYF. The DNA of the CDR3 is TGTGCCAGCAGCTTTCCGTCAGGTACTGGGTCGGATACGCAGTATTTT.

The chain employs TRBV6-5 and TRBJ2-3, with D unclear. V shed 6 bases and J shed 2 bases, with 6 bases lying between them. The CDR3 runs to 12 residues. Germline V CDR1 and CDR2: MNHEY, SVGAGI. Written as DNA, the CDR3 is TGTGCCAGCAGGAGTACCACAGATACGCAGTATTTT. This encodes CASRSTTDTQYF.

This clonotype was picked up many times. The chain joins TRBV7-2 to TRBJ2-5, with TRBD1 as a possible D gene (5 bases). The CDR3 is made up of 13 amino acids. Trimming left V 8 bases short and J 2 bases short, with 12 bases between. The germline V gene encodes CDR1 SGHTA and CDR2 FQGNSA. The CDR3 DNA is TGTGCCAGCTCCAGGGTACTACAAGAGACCCAGTACTTC. Protein sequence: CASSRVLQETQYF.

This clonotype was seen at least ten times. The rearrangement joins TRBV11-2 to TRBJ2-5, with TRBD2 matching over 13 bases. Trimming removed 2 bases from V and 3 bases from J; junction bases left unmatched: 6. The CDR3 is 17 residues long. Germline values: CDR1 SGHAT, CDR2 FQNNGV. This chain's CDR3 is CASSLSRGLAGEETQYF. The CDR3 DNA sequence: TGTGCCAGCAGCTTATCCCGTGGACTAGCGGGAGAAGAGACCCAGTACTTC.

By share, this clonotype counts as large (0.1 to 1%). This rearrangement joins TRBV28 to TRBJ2-7; 7 bases match TRBD2. The CDR3 spans 16 residues. Germline lookup yields CDR1 MDHEN and CDR2 SYDVKM. V lost 4 bases and J lost 3; bases outside the gene matches: 12. The CDR3 coding sequence is TGTGCCAGCAGTTCTCCTCTAGCGGTCGGGTACTACGAGCAGTACTTC. Amino acid sequence: CASSSPLAVGYYEQYF.

This clonotype was observed at least ten times. The V gene is TRBV6-1, the J gene TRBJ1-5; 9 bases fit TRBD1. Germline CDR1 and CDR2: MNHNS and SASEGT. V dropped 4 bases and J dropped 2; count of bases not matched to a gene: 0. There are 14 residues in the CDR3. The CDR3 DNA is TGTGCCAGCAGTGGGACAGGGGGCAATCAGCCCCAGCATTTT. This sequence encodes CASSGTGGNQPQHF.

The sample holds many counts of this clonotype. The J gene is TRBJ1-1, the V gene TRBV20-1; the D is unclear. V lost 2 bases and J 1 base, leaving 11 bases between the germline ends. This CDR3 comprises 14 residues. The germline V gene has CDR1 DFQATT and CDR2 SNEGSKA (reference sequence). The DNA of the CDR3 is TGCAGTGCTAGACCAGGCACACGGAACACTGAAGCTTTCTTT. Protein product: CSARPGTRNTEAFF.

This clonotype has a count of ten or more. The chain recombines TRBV6-2 or TRBV6-3 with TRBJ2-7; 8 nucleotides match TRBD2. The CDR3 totals 12 residues. Losses at the gene ends were 6 bases for V and 6 bases for J; bases not matched to a gene: 4. Per germline, CDR1 MNHEY and CDR2 SVGEGT. CDR3 bases: TGTGCCAGCAGACCACGGGGGGGCGAGCAGTACTTC. This gives the protein CASRPRGGEQYF.

Many counts were recorded for this clonotype. This chain uses TRBV4-1 with TRBJ2-3; TRBD2 matches 9 bases. The trim removed 3 bases at V and 1 base at J, leaving 5 bases unmatched. Germline V lookup: CDR1 MGHRA, CDR2 YSYEKL. The CDR3 has 16 amino acids. CDR3 in amino acids: CASSQGPSGGTDTQYF. The CDR3 coding sequence is TGCGCCAGCAGCCAGGGGCCTAGCGGGGGCACAGATACGCAGTATTTT.

V gene TRBV7-9 combines with J gene TRBJ2-7; D unclear. The CDR3 loop spans 14 amino acids. Germline CDR1 is SEHNR and CDR2 is FQNEAQ (reference sequence). Trimming removed 5 bases at V and 0 bases at J, with 11 bases between. CDR3 region: CASSPPLSSYEQYF. In nucleotides, the CDR3 is TGTGCCAGCAGCCCCCCTCTCAGCTCCTACGAGCAGTACTTC.

The sample holds a few counts of this clonotype. The chain carries TRBV3-1 and TRBJ1-1, with a weak D call TRBD1 (5 bases). V was pared by 1 base and J by 4 bases, with 7 bases between. The CDR3 is 13 amino acids. CDR1 and CDR2 (germline): LGHDT, YNNKEL (reference sequence). The CDR3 sequence is CASSQAGGTEAFF. The CDR3 DNA reads TGTGCCAGCAGCCAAGCGGGGGGCACTGAAGCTTTCTTT.

V is TRBV4-2 and J is TRBJ1-5; D gene uncertain. The ends were cut back, 0 bases at V and 4 bases at J, with 10 bases in the middle. CDR1 LGHNA and CDR2 YNFKEQ come from the germline V gene. There are 15 residues in the CDR3. CDR3 amino acids: CASSQDGSQNQPQHF. CDR3 sequence (DNA): TGTGCCAGCAGCCAAGACGGCAGCCAGAATCAGCCCCAGCATTTT.

This clonotype has only a few counts. The genes are TRBV30 and TRBJ2-6; weak D call: TRBD2 (6 bases). The CDR3 is 17 amino acids. The V gene lost 4 bases and the J gene lost 0 bases, with 16 bases spanning the gap. Germline CDR1 and CDR2: GTSNPN and SVGIG (reference sequence). CDR3 protein: CAWKPAGRRSGANVLTF. CDR3 DNA: TGTGCCTGGAAACCCGCGGGGCGCCGCTCTGGGGCCAACGTCCTGACTTTC.

The chain uses TRBV28 and TRBJ1-2; D might be TRBD1 (5 bases). Trimming took off 8 bases at V and 3 bases at J, with 10 bases between the two ends. Germline lookup yields CDR1 MDHEN and CDR2 SYDVKM. The CDR3 has 12 residues. CDR3 sequence: CASSNRYYGYTF. CDR3 nucleotide sequence: TGTGCCAGCTCGAACAGGTACTATGGCTACACCTTC.

This clonotype was found many times. The rearrangement links TRBV6-2 or TRBV6-3 to TRBJ2-1, with TRBD2 matching over 7 bases. This CDR3 region has 15 residues. CDR1 and CDR2 from the germline V gene are MNHEY and SVGEGT. The junction had 6 bases not matched to a gene; V was cut back by 0 bases and J by 7 bases. The CDR3 DNA reads TGTGCCAGCAGTTACTCGGCTAGCGGATTAAATGAGCAGTTCTTC. Translated, it gives CASSYSASGLNEQFF.

This clonotype was observed at least ten times. The gene calls are TRBV18 and TRBJ2-7; D ambiguous. The CDR3 runs 16 residues. CDR1 KGHSH and CDR2 LQKENI come from the germline V gene. V was pared by 6 bases and J by 2 bases, with 20 bases between. The DNA for the CDR3 is TGTGCCAGCTCCGACCCAAACCTAGAAGTCCCCTACGAGCAGTACTTC. Protein: CASSDPNLEVPYEQYF.

This clonotype came up many times. The rearrangement links TRBV19 to TRBJ1-1; TRBD1 matches at 7 bases. This CDR3 comprises 13 residues. The V and J ends lost 6 bases and 1 base, in that order; junction bases with no gene match: 2. CDR1 and CDR2 from the germline V gene are LNHDA and SQIVND (reference sequence). CDR3: CASSRTGNTEAFF. The CDR3 nucleotides are TGTGCCAGTAGCCGGACAGGGAACACTGAAGCTTTCTTT.

V usage is TRBV7-9 and J usage is TRBJ2-7, with D possibly being TRBD1 (6 bases). V lost 4 bases, J lost 4 bases, and 11 bases lay in between. The germline gives CDR1 SEHNR, CDR2 FQNEAQ (reference sequence). The CDR3 runs 13 residues. The CDR3: CASSSQGLYEQYF. The CDR3 DNA sequence: TGTGCCAGCAGCTCTCAGGGGCTGTACGAGCAGTACTTC.

This chain uses TRBV5-4 with TRBJ2-1, with D possibly TRBD2 on 6 matching bases. V lost 7 bases and J 2 bases, leaving 10 bases between the germline ends. This CDR3 spans 13 amino acids. Germline lookup yields CDR1 SGHNT and CDR2 YYREEE (reference sequence). CDR3 sequence (DNA): TGTGCCAGCCGGAGGGCCCCCTACAATGAGCAGTTCTTC. It translates to CASRRAPYNEQFF.

The sample holds many counts of this clonotype. The rearrangement uses TRBV24-1 and TRBJ2-5; TRBD1 is a possible D gene (6 bases). Trimming took off 2 bases at V and 4 bases at J, with 13 bases between the two ends. Germline V lookup: CDR1 KGHDR, CDR2 SFDVKD. The CDR3 contains 15 residues. DNA of the CDR3: TGTGCCACCAGTGATTCCCCGAGCAGGGGAGAGACCCAGTACTTC. Residues: CATSDSPSRGETQYF.

This clonotype was detected only a few times. CDR3 nucleotide sequence: TGTGCCAGCAGCTTAGCGCTGGCTTCCTCCTACAATGAGCAGTTCTTC. It specifies CASSLALASSYNEQFF. The rearrangement links TRBV7-2 to TRBJ2-1; D gene unclear. Germline V gene data show CDR1 as SGHTA and CDR2 as FQGNSA. V lost 0 bases, J lost 0 bases, and 9 bases lay in between. The CDR3 is 16 amino acids. Based on the CDR3 plus reference TRBV7-2 and TRBJ2-1, the full variable domain is GAGVSQSPSNKVTEKGKDVELRCDPISGHTALYWYRQSLGQGLEFLIYFQGNSAPDKSGLPSDRFSAERTGGSVSTLTIQRTQQEDSAVYLCASSLALASSYNEQFFGPGTRLTVL.

This clonotype was seen ten or more times. The V gene is TRBV10-3, the J gene TRBJ2-7; 11 nucleotides line up with TRBD1. With V trimmed by 9 bases and J by 3 bases, 1 base remained unmatched. Germline assignment: CDR1 ENHRY and CDR2 SYGVKD. The CDR3 loop spans 12 amino acids. In DNA, the CDR3 is TGTGCCATGGGACAGGGGGACTACGAGCAGTACTTC. This gives the protein CAMGQGDYEQYF.

A few counts support this clonotype. This sequence joins TRBV6-2 or TRBV6-3 and TRBJ2-5; D remains unclear. V was pared by 7 bases and J by 7 bases, with 16 bases between. This CDR3 has 13 amino acids. CDR1 MNHEY and CDR2 SVGEGT come from the germline V gene. CDR3 DNA sequence: TGTGCCAGCAAATTAGGGCCCGGTGGGACCCAGTACTTC. Residues: CASKLGPGGTQYF.

This clonotype showed up many times. The J gene is TRBJ2-2, the V gene TRBV9, with 11 bases aligning to TRBD2. The CDR3 covers 15 residues. Germline V CDR1 and CDR2: SGDLS, YYNGEE. Germline trimming cut 2 bases from V and 4 bases from J; bases unmatched to any gene: 1. CDR3 residues: CASSVSGRGTGELFF. The CDR3 DNA reads TGTGCCAGCAGCGTTAGCGGGAGGGGCACCGGGGAGCTGTTTTTT.